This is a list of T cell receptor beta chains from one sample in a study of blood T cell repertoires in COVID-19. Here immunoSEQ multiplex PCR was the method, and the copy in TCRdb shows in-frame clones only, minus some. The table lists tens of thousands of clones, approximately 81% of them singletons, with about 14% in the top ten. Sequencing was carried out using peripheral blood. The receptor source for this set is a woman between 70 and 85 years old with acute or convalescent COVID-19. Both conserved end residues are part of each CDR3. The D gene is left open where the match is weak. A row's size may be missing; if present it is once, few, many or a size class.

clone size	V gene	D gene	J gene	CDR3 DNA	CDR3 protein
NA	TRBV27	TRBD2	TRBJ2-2	TGTGCCAGCAGTTGGGGGAGGGGACTAGTCGGGACCGGGGAGCTGTTTTTT	CASSWGRGLVGTGELFF
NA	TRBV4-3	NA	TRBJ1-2	TGCGCCAGCAGCCAAGATGACTCGAACTATGGCTACACCTTC	CASSQDDSNYGYTF
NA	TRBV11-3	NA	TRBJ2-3	TGTGCCAGCAGCTCCTCCAGAGGCGCGGATACGCAGTATTTT	CASSSSRGADTQYF
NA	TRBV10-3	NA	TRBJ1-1	TGTGCCATCAGTGAGTCAGGCCCCGGGGGGCTAGGGAACACTGAAGCTTTCTTT	CAISESGPGGLGNTEAFF
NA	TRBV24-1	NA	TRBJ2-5	TGTGCCACCAGTGAGGCCGGGGGACAAGAGACCCAGTACTTC	CATSEAGGQETQYF
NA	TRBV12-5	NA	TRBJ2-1	TGTGCTAGTGGTTTTCACCGGGAACCCTACAATGAGCAGTTCTTC	CASGFHREPYNEQFF
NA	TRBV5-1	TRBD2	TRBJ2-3	TGCGCCAGCAGCTTTACTAGCGGGGCCACAGATACGCAGTATTTT	CASSFTSGATDTQYF
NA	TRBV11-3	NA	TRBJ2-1	TGTGCCAGCAGCTCAGGAGGCGGGGGCGGGCACAATGAGCAGTTCTTC	CASSSGGGGGHNEQFF
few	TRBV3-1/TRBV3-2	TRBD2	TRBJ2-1	TGTGCCAGCAGCCAAGATCCCGGACTAGCGGGGGGCCCCGGGCAGTTCTTC	CASSQDPGLAGGPGQFF
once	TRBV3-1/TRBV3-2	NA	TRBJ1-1	TGTGCCAGCAGCCCCCGCCGGGACACTGAAGCTTTCTTT	CASSPRRDTEAFF
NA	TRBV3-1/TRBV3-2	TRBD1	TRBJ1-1	TGTGCCAGCAGCCAAGGGGAGGGACAGGGGAGGGGAGCTTTCTTT	CASSQGEGQGRGAFF
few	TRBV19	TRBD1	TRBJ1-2	TGTGCCACCACAGGGACAGGGGATACCTATGGCTACACCTTC	CATTGTGDTYGYTF
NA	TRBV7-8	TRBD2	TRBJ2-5	TGTGCCAGCACCACTAGGGCTAGCGGGGGAGAGACCCAGTACTTC	CASTTRASGGETQYF
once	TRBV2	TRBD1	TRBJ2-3	TGTGCCAGCAGTTACTACGGCCAGGGGGAATCTGGCACAGATACGCAGTATTTT	CASSYYGQGESGTDTQYF
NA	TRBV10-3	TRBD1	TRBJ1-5	TGTGCCATCAGTGAGTCGTCCCAGGACAGGGGCTGGCTGCCCCAGCATTTT	CAISESSQDRGWLPQHF
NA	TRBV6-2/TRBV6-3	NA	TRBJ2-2	TGTGCCAGCAGTCCCCTTAACACCGGGGAGCTGTTTTTT	CASSPLNTGELFF
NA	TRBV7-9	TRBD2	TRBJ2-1	TGTGCCACCCTGGTCCCGGGACTAGCAGCTGAGCAGTTCTTC	CATLVPGLAAEQFF
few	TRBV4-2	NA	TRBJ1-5	TGTGCCAGCAGCCAAGATCCGGGTCTTCAGCCCCAGCATTTT	CASSQDPGLQPQHF
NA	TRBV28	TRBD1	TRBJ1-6	TGTGGTGTAGGGGACAGCCTAAATTCACCCCTCCACTTT	CGVGDSLNSPLHF
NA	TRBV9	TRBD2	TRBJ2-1	TGTGCCAGCAGCGTAGGCGGGAGGGCCGGGAATGAGCAGTTCTTC	CASSVGGRAGNEQFF
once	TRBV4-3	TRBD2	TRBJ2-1	TGCGCCAGCAGCCACCTACCGACTAGCGGGACGAGGGCGATGCAGTTCTTC	CASSHLPTSGTRAMQFF
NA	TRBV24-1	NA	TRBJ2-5	TGTGCCACCAGTGACCCCGGAGAGACCCAGTACTTC	CATSDPGETQYF